What follows describes a single T cell receptor (beta chain). The PCR made use of 60 Vbeta and 13 Jbeta primers. This table comes from immunoSEQ multiplex PCR, and its TCRdb copy is limited to in-frame clones, with some not included. The sample lists 110,000 to 150,000 clones, around a tenth seen once, with less than 2% in the top ten. The data derive from a study of cytomegalovirus exposure and HLA in healthy donors. Germline V lookup: CDR1 SGHTA, CDR2 FQGNSA. Trimming removed 2 bases at V and 0 bases at J, with 14 bases between. The CDR3 is made up of 17 amino acids. This rearrangement joins TRBV7-2 to TRBJ2-4; possibly TRBD1 for D (5 bases). The sample taken for sequencing was PBMCs. The sequence was obtained from a male donor in good health and CMV-seronegative. The CDR3 nucleotides are TGTGCCAGCAGCTTAAAGGGGCTATACTCAGCCAAAAACATTCAGTACTTC. Protein product: CASSLKGLYSAKNIQYF.